These 14 T cell receptor beta chains were sequenced from one sample in a study of blood T cells in healthy people across ages. The second PCR ran about 6 to 12 cycles with a sample-barcoded 5' primer and J-beta primers. TCRdb ran MiXCR on the 5' RACE reads and lists one entry per CDR3 protein. The sample records some 640,000 distinct CDR3 sequences, under 30% being singletons. The sample consisted of blood. These receptors all come from an elderly woman in good health.

This clonotype was seen a handful of times. This chain connects TRBV6-1 to TRBJ1-5; the match to TRBD1 covers 8 bases. Germline V CDR1 and CDR2: MNHNS, SASEGT. V lost 6 bases to trimming and J lost 7 bases; unmatched junction nucleotides: 8. This CDR3 region has 14 residues. Here the CDR3 DNA reads TGTGCCAGCAGGGGGGCAGGGGGCGGACAGCCCCAGCATTTT. Residues: CASRGAGGGQPQHF.

The genes are TRBV20-1 and TRBJ1-2; D uncertain. The CDR3 runs 12 residues. Germline loops: CDR1 DFQATT, CDR2 SNEGSKA (reference sequence). Trimming removed 3 bases from V and 2 bases from J, with 7 bases in between. CDR3 region: CSASSGNYGYTF. The DNA of the CDR3 is TGCAGTGCTAGTTCGGGGAACTATGGCTACACCTTC.

There are many counts of this clonotype. V and J are TRBV6-2 or TRBV6-3 and TRBJ2-7; a possible D gene is TRBD1 (5 bases). Germline loops: CDR1 MNHEY, CDR2 SVGEGT. V dropped 8 bases and J dropped 2 bases, with 19 bases sitting between them. The CDR3 extends over 15 amino acids. CDR3 in amino acids: CASRRSGPTTYEQYF. The CDR3 nucleotides are TGTGCCAGCCGCAGGTCAGGGCCAACTACCTACGAGCAGTACTTC.

Worth noting for this clonotype: Possible read error: a much larger clone is one base away. The V and J genes are TRBV14 and TRBJ1-2, with a tentative D call TRBD1 (6 bases). Germline V gene lookup returns CDR1 SGHDN and CDR2 FVKESK. With 0 bases removed from V and 9 bases from J, the gap between germline ends came to 17 bases. CDR3 length: 15 residues. The CDR3 DNA reads TGTGCCAGCAGCCAAGATTTCGGACAGACTTATCGCTACACCTTC. This codes for CASSQDFGQTYRYTF. The full variable domain, rest sourced from reference TRBV14 and TRBJ1-2, is EAGVTQFPSHSVIEKGQTVTLRCDPISGHDNLYWYRRVMGKEIKFLLHFVKESKQDESGMPNNRFLAERTGGTYSTLKVQPAELEDSGVYFCASSQDFGQTYRYTFGSGTRLTVV.

This clonotype was recorded many times. The chain carries TRBV6-5 and TRBJ2-5, with D possibly matching TRBD2 (6 bases). The CDR3 loop spans 15 amino acids. V was pared by 2 bases and J by 0 bases, with 10 bases between. Germline V gene sequence: CDR1 MNHEY, CDR2 SVGAGI. Written as DNA, the CDR3 is TGTGCCAGCAGTTACGGGGGGTCCAACCAAGAGACCCAGTACTTC. Translating gives CASSYGGSNQETQYF.

The chain links TRBV11-2 to TRBJ2-1; TRBD2 aligns across 12 bases. V trimming: 4 bases; J trimming: 2 bases; junction bases outside the gene matches: 3. This CDR3 has 16 residues. Germline V gene data show CDR1 as SGHAT and CDR2 as FQNNGV. CDR3 coding DNA: TGTGCCAGCAGCTGGACTAGCGGGGCAGCCTACAATGAGCAGTTCTTC. Protein product: CASSWTSGAAYNEQFF.

A few counts support this clonotype. V gene TRBV12-3 or TRBV12-4 combines with J gene TRBJ1-3; a weak D match, TRBD1 (6 bases). V lost 6 bases, J lost 0 bases, and 9 bases lay in between. The CDR3 has 14 amino acids. CDR3 protein: CASRDSTSGNTIYF. Here the CDR3 DNA reads TGTGCCAGCAGGGACAGTACCTCTGGAAACACCATATATTTT.

This clonotype was found a few times. As DNA, the CDR3 is TGTGCCAGCAGGACAGGACCGAATAATTCACCCCTCCACTTT. It yields the protein CASRTGPNNSPLHF. The chain has TRBV27 and TRBJ1-6; TRBD1 might be the D (6 bases). Germline assignment: CDR1 MNHEY and CDR2 SMNVEV (reference sequence). The CDR3 covers 14 residues. Trimming removed 6 bases from V and 5 bases from J, with 11 bases in between.

This clonotype was seen repeatedly, ten times or more. This sequence joins TRBV15 and TRBJ2-3, with 7 bases matching TRBD2. CDR3 length: 14 amino acids. The junction had 6 bases not matched to a gene; V was cut back by 7 bases and J by 2 bases. From germline, CDR1 is LNHNV and CDR2 YYDKDF (reference sequence). The CDR3 bases are TGTGCCACCAATGCGGGGGAGACCACAGATACGCAGTATTTT. Amino acids: CATNAGETTDTQYF. The complete variable domain, with remaining parts taken from reference TRBV15 and TRBJ2-3, reads DAMVIQNPRYQVTQFGKPVTLSCSQTLNHNVMYWYQQKSSQAPKLLFHYYDKDFNNEADTPDNFQSRRPNTSFCFLDIRSPGLGDTAMYLCATNAGETTDTQYFGPGTRLTVL.

This clonotype was seen only a few times. V gene TRBV6-1 combines with J gene TRBJ1-1; D is possibly TRBD1 (5 bases). V lost 6 bases and J 7 bases, leaving 15 bases between the germline ends. This CDR3 has 13 residues. CDR1 MNHNS and CDR2 SASEGT come from the germline V gene. Here the CDR3 DNA reads TGTGCCAGCAGGGCTACAGGAGGCAGTGAAGCTTTCTTT. It is translated as CASRATGGSEAFF.

This clonotype was seen only once. This may be a read error, as it is one base from a much larger clone. V and J are TRBV9 and TRBJ2-5; 8 bases match TRBD2. The J call is in doubt because the DNA end fits TRBJ2-7 better. In germline, CDR1 is SGDLS, CDR2 YYNGEE. The CDR3 is 14 residues long. The CDR3 is CASNVGGGLYEQYF. CDR3 nucleotide sequence: TGTGCCAGCAACGTAGGCGGGGGGCTCTACGAGCAGTACTTC.

In its sample, this clonotype was seen many times. This chain connects TRBV20-1 to TRBJ2-3, with D perhaps TRBD2 (5 bases). Germline CDR1 and CDR2: DFQATT and SNEGSKA (reference sequence). V lost 3 bases, J lost 0 bases, and 10 bases lay in between. There are 14 residues in the CDR3. Here the CDR3 DNA reads TGCAGTGCTAGGTCTAGGAGGAGCACAGATACGCAGTATTTT. Its protein product is CSARSRRSTDTQYF.

This clonotype was seen many times. A much larger clone is a single base away; this may be a read error. The rearrangement joins TRBV20-1 to TRBJ2-1, with TRBD1 matching 7 bases. Gene TRBJ2-7 matches the end of the DNA better, so the J call may be wrong. CDR3 length equals 14 residues. Germline V lookup: CDR1 DFQATT, CDR2 SNEGSKA (reference sequence). In DNA form, the CDR3 reads TGCAGTGCTGGAGGACAGGACTCCTACAATGAGCAGTACTTC. Its protein is CSAGGQDSYNEQYF.

This clonotype was seen ten or more times. CDR3 in DNA: TGCGCCAGCAGCCCCCAAACGGAAGATACGCAGTATTTT. It encodes CASSPQTEDTQYF. The V gene is TRBV5-1, the J gene TRBJ2-3; D unclear. Trimming took 4 bases from V and 5 from J, leaving 11 bases between them. Germline CDR1 SGHRS, CDR2 YFSETQ. This CDR3 spans 13 amino acids.